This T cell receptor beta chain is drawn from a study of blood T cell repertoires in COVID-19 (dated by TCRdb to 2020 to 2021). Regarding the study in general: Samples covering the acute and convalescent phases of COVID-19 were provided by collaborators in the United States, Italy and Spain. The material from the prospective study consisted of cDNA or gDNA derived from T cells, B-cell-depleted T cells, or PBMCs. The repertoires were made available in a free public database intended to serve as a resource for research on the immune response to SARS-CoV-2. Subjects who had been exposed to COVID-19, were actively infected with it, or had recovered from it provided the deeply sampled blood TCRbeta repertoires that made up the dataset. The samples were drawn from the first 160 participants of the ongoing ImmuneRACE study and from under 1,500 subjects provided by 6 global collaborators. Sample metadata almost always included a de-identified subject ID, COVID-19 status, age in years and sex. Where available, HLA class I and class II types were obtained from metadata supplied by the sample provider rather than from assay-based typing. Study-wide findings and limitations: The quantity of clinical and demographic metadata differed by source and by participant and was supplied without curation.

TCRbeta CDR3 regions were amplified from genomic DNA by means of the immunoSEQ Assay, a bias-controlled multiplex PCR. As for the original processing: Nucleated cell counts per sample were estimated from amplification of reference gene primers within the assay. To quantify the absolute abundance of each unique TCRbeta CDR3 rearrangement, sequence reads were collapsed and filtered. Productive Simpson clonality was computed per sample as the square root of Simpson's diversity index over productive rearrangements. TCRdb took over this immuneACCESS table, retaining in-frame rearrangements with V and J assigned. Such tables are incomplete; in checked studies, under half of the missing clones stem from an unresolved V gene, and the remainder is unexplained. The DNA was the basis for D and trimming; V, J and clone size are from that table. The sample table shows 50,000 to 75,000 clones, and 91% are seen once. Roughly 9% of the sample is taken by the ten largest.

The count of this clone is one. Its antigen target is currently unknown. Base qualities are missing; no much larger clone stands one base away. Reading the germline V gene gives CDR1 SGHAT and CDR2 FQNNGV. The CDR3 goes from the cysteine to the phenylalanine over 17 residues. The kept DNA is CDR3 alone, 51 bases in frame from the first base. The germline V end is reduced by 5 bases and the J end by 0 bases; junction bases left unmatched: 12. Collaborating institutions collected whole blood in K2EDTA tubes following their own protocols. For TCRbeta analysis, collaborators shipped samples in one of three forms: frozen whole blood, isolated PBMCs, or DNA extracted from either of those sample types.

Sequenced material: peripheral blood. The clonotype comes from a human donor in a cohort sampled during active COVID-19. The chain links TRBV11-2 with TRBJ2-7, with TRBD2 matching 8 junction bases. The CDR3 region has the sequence CASSPGGVWTSSYEQYF. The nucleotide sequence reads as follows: TGTGCCAGCAGCCCGGGGGGGGTCTGGACAAGCTCCTACGAGCAGTACTTC. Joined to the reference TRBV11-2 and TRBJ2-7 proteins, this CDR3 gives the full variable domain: EAGVAQSPRYKIIEKRQSVAFWCNPISGHATLYWYQQILGQGPKLLIQFQNNGVVDDSQLPKDRFSAERLKGVDSTLKIQPAKLEDSAVYLCASSPGGVWTSSYEQYFGPGTRLTVT.